This note documents a single T cell receptor beta chain sequence. This record belongs to a study of T cells after yellow fever vaccination. MiXCR was run by TCRdb on the 5' RACE reads, yielding one entry per CDR3 protein. The data contain 400,000 to 450,000 distinct CDR3 sequences, approximately 18% of them singletons. Germline CDR1 is LNHDA and CDR2 is SQIVND (reference sequence). Trimming removed 4 bases from V and 6 bases from J, with 10 bases in between. The CDR3 covers 12 residues. The source material was PBMCs, sampled before the yellow fever booster vaccination. This receptor was identified in a man younger than 35 who received the YFV17D yellow fever vaccine. The chain is built from TRBV19 and TRBJ2-7; weak D call: TRBD2 (5 bases). The CDR3 is CASSTVGGEQYF. In nucleotides, the CDR3 is TGTGCCAGTAGTACCGTCGGAGGCGAGCAGTACTTC. Supplemented by reference TRBV19 and TRBJ2-7, the full variable domain reads DGGITQSPKYLFRKEGQNVTLSCEQNLNHDAMYWYRQDPGQGLRLIYYSQIVNDFQKGDIAEGYSVSREKKESFPLTVTSAQKNPTAFYLCASSTVGGEQYFGPGTRLTVT.